This TCR beta chain was captured in a study of blood T cell repertoires in COVID-19. Study in general: Samples representing acute and convalescent COVID-19 were sourced from the United States, Italy and Spain. In each case, the material was cDNA or gDNA derived from T cells, B-cell-depleted T cells, or PBMCs.

Per the original methods: Quantification of nucleated cells was approximated via reference gene primer amplification. Sequenced by immunoSEQ multiplex PCR; TCRdb stores in-frame clones only, minus some. The V and J calls and clone size come from that table; D and trimming were worked out from the DNA. The table lists some 150,000 clones, approximately 80% of them singletons, with approximately 9.5% in the top ten. The sequence was collected from an elderly woman in a cohort sampled during active or convalescent COVID-19. The material sequenced was peripheral blood.

This CDR3 reads CASSWTGSSGNTIYF. The CDR3 DNA reads as TGTGCCAGCAGTTGGACAGGTTCCTCTGGAAACACCATATATTTT. This chain connects TRBV5-6 to TRBJ1-3, with TRBD1 matching 7 bases. V dropped 5 bases and J dropped 0; count of bases not matched to a gene: 5. CDR3 length: 15 amino acids. The germline gives CDR1 SGHDT, CDR2 YYEEEE.